The 16 T cell receptor beta chains in this list originate from one sample, sequenced in a study of T cells in Graves' hyperthyroidism and ophthalmopathy (dated by TCRdb to about 2019). The method was multiplex PCR. Sequencing was carried out with an Illumina HiSeq 2000. Amplification of TCR beta CDR3 regions was carried out from RNA transcripts. The TCR CDR3 was subjected to a first round of RT-PCR using the HTBI primer set and the Qiagen OneStep RT-PCR kit. In-frame beta chains were kept once TCRdb had trimmed the public reads at Q25 with fastp and called clones with MiXCR. Rows with one shared CDR3 protein collapse into an entry with the most common genes and DNA. The table for this sample lists approximately 600,000 distinct CDR3 sequences; 20% to 25% of them were counted only once. The ten largest clones represent 34% of the sample. Source material: blood. Every receptor here comes from a man aged 25 to 45 with Graves' ophthalmopathy.

V is TRBV19 and J is TRBJ1-5; D may be TRBD1 (5 bases). In germline, CDR1 is LNHDA, CDR2 SQIVND (reference sequence). The V end lost 4 bases, the J end lost 5 bases, and 9 bases lay between the germline ends. This CDR3 contains 13 residues. This CDR3 is CASSRGVDQPQHF. The CDR3 DNA reads TGTGCCAGTAGTAGAGGGGTGGATCAGCCCCAGCATTTT.

The rearrangement uses TRBV6-1 and TRBJ1-1; unclear D gene. Between the trimmed V and J ends, which lost 2 bases and 0 bases, there was a span of 10 bases. Per the germline V gene, CDR1 is MNHNS and CDR2 is SASEGT. The CDR3 consists of 15 residues. CDR3 nucleotides: TGTGCCAGCAGTGAACTCTCTCCGATGAACACTGAAGCTTTCTTT. Its protein is CASSELSPMNTEAFF.

This clonotype turned up a few times. This chain joins TRBV5-5 and TRBJ2-7, with TRBD2 identical over 8 bases. The germline gives CDR1 SGHKS, CDR2 YYEKEE (reference sequence). Losses at the gene ends were 0 bases for V and 5 bases for J; bases not matched to a gene: 7. This CDR3 is 15 amino acids long. The CDR3: CASSLEGLDIDEQYF. The CDR3 bases are TGTGCCAGCAGCTTGGAGGGACTAGACATTGACGAGCAGTACTTC.

The chain carries TRBV28 and TRBJ1-5; possible D gene TRBD1, 5 bases. CDR1 is MDHEN and CDR2 is SYDVKM in the germline V gene. The CDR3 is made up of 13 amino acids. The CDR3 DNA reads as TGTGTCGTCGGGGCCCTTAGGAATCAGCCCCAGCATTTT. Protein: CVVGALRNQPQHF.

There are a few counts of this clonotype. J is TRBJ2-1 and V is TRBV12-3 or TRBV12-4; 7 positions agree with TRBD1. V lost 6 bases, J lost 2 bases, and 7 bases stayed unmatched. This CDR3 contains 15 residues. The CDR3 DNA reads as TGTGCCAGCAGGGAATGGGACAGACCCTACAATGAGCAGTTCTTC. Translating gives CASREWDRPYNEQFF.

In this sample, this clonotype turned up many times. This chain connects TRBV30 to TRBJ1-5; 10 bases match TRBD1. The CDR3 contains 15 residues. With 1 base clipped from V and 4 bases from J, the junction kept 4 bases outside the gene matches. Germline V gene sequence: CDR1 GTSNPN, CDR2 SVGIG (reference sequence). The CDR3 loop is CAWSAGTGANQPQHF. As DNA, the CDR3 is TGTGCCTGGAGTGCTGGGACAGGGGCGAATCAGCCCCAGCATTTT.

This clonotype was picked up a small number of times. This chain connects TRBV7-9 to TRBJ2-1, with TRBD1 identical over 9 bases. V trimming: 6 bases; J trimming: 4 bases; junction bases outside the gene matches: 7. CDR3 length: 15 residues. Germline-derived CDR1 and CDR2 are SEHNR and FQNEAQ (reference sequence). The CDR3 nucleotides are TGTGCCAGCAGGTACGGACAGGGGATGTACAATGAGCAGTTCTTC. Amino acid sequence: CASRYGQGMYNEQFF.

This clonotype was detected a few times. This chain uses TRBV6-1 with TRBJ2-2; no firm D call. The germline V gene encodes CDR1 MNHNS and CDR2 SASEGT. CDR3 length: 12 residues. With 3 bases removed from V and 8 bases from J, the gap between germline ends came to 7 bases. The CDR3 here is CASSDGQGELFF. The DNA for the CDR3 is TGTGCCAGCAGTGACGGGCAGGGGGAGCTGTTTTTT.

The chain is built from TRBV27 and TRBJ2-1, with 7 nucleotides matching TRBD2. Germline V gives CDR1 MNHEY, CDR2 SMNVEV (reference sequence). After removal of 4 bases from V and 4 bases from J, the junction contained 4 bases not matched to a gene. The CDR3 spans 14 residues. The CDR3 DNA follows: TGTGCCAGCAGTTCCGCGGGAGTGTACAATGAGCAGTTCTTC. It yields the protein CASSSAGVYNEQFF.

This clonotype showed up many times. The chain combines TRBV24-1 with TRBJ2-2; no clear D gene. This CDR3 region has 14 residues. Trimming removed 4 bases at V and 2 bases at J, with 7 bases between. Germline CDR1 KGHDR, CDR2 SFDVKD. Written as DNA, the CDR3 is TGTGCCACCAGTGACTCAGGTAACACCGGGGAGCTGTTTTTT. Translation gives CATSDSGNTGELFF.

This clonotype came up once. CDR3 amino acids: CASLQNSNGEQYF. CDR3 sequence (DNA): TGTGCCAGCCTACAGAATTCCAACGGAGAGCAGTACTTC. The J gene is TRBJ2-7, the V gene TRBV7-2, with no clear D. CDR1 and CDR2 from the germline V gene are SGHTA and FQGNSA. The V gene lost 8 bases and the J gene lost 7 bases, with 18 bases spanning the gap. The CDR3 is 13 residues long.

This clonotype was observed a handful of times. This chain's CDR3 is CASSWGDYGYTF. The CDR3, as DNA: TGTGCCAGCAGTTGGGGGGACTATGGCTACACCTTC. The chain links TRBV12-3 or TRBV12-4 to TRBJ1-2, with D perhaps matching TRBD1 (5 bases). This CDR3 region has 12 residues. V lost 4 bases and J 3 bases, leaving 6 bases between the germline ends.

The genes are TRBV28 and TRBJ2-7; TRBD2 agrees at 7 bases. The CDR3 runs 16 residues. With 5 bases clipped from V and 0 bases from J, the junction kept 10 bases outside the gene matches. The germline CDR1 and CDR2 sequences are MDHEN and SYDVKM. The CDR3: CASSPALAESSYEQYF. CDR3 in DNA: TGTGCCAGCAGTCCGGCGCTAGCGGAGAGCTCCTACGAGCAGTACTTC.

V usage is TRBV28 and J usage is TRBJ1-4; 8 nucleotides match TRBD1. V gave up 2 bases and J gave up 3 bases; unmatched junction bases: 2. Germline values: CDR1 MDHEN, CDR2 SYDVKM. The CDR3 loop spans 15 amino acids. As DNA, the CDR3 is TGTGCCAGCAGTTTAACAGGGGGTCCTAATGAAAAACTGTTTTTT. This sequence encodes CASSLTGGPNEKLFF.

V and J are TRBV27 and TRBJ2-1; maybe TRBD2 (6 bases). The CDR3 is made up of 16 amino acids. Trimming stripped 0 bases from V and 3 bases from J, with 12 bases between. Germline V lookup: CDR1 MNHEY, CDR2 SMNVEV (reference sequence). The CDR3 is CASSLSFGSNYNEQFF. The CDR3 bases are TGTGCCAGCAGTTTATCTTTCGGGAGCAACTACAATGAGCAGTTCTTC.

The chain carries TRBV20-1 and TRBJ1-6, with D tentatively TRBD1 (5 bases). This CDR3 is 15 amino acids long. CDR1 DFQATT and CDR2 SNEGSKA come from the germline V gene (reference sequence). Trimming shortened V by 3 bases and J by 10 bases, and 19 bases separated the two germline ends. CDR3 sequence reads: CSARTIGHPVSPLHF. CDR3 DNA sequence: TGCAGTGCTAGGACCATCGGACACCCAGTATCACCCCTCCACTTT.